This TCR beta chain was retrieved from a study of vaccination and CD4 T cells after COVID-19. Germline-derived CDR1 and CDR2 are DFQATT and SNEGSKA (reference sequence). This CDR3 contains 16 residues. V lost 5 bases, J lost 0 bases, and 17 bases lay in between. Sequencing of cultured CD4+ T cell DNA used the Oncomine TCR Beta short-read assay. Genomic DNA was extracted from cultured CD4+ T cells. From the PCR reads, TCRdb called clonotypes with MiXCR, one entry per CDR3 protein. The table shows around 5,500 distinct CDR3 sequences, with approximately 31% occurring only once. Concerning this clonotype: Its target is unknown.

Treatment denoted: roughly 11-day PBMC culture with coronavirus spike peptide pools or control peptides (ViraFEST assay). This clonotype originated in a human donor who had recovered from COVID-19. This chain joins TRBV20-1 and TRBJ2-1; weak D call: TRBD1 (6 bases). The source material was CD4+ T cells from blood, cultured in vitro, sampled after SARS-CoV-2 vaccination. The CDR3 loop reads CSARQDVRGSYNEQFF. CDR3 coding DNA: TGCAGTGCTCGACAGGACGTTAGAGGCTCCTACAATGAGCAGTTCTTC.